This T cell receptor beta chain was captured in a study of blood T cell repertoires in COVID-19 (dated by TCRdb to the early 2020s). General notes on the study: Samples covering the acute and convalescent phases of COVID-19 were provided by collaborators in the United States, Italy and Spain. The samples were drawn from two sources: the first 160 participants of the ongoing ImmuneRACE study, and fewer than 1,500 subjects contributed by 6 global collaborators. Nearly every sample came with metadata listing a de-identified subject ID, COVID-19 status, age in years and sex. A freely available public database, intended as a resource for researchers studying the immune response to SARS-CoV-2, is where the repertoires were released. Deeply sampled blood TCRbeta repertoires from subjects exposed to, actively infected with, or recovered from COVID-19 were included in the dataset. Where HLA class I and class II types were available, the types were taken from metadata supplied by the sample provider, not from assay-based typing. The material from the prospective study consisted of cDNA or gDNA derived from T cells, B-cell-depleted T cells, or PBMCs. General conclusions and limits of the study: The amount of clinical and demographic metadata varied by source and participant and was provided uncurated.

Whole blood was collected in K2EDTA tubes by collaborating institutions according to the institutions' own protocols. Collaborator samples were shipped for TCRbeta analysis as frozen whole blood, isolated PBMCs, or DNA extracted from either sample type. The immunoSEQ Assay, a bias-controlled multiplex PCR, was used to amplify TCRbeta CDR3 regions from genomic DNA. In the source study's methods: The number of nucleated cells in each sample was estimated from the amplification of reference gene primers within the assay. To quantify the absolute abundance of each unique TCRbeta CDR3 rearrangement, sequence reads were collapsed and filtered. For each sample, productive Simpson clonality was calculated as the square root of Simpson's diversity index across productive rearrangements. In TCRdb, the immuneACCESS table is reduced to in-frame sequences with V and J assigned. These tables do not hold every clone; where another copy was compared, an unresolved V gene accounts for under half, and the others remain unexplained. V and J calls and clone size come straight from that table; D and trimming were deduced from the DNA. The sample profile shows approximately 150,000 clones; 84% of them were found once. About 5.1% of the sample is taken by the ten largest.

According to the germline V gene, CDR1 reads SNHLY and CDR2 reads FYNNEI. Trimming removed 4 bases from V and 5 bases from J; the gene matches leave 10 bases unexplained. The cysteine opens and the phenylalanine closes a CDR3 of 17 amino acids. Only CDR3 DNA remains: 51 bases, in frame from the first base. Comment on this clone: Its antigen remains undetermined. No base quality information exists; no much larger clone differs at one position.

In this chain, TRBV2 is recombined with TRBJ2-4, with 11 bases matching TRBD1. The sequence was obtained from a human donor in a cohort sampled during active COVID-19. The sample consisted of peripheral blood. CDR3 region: CASSGAPGQGVENIQYF. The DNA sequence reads TGTGCCAGCAGTGGAGCACCGGGACAGGGGGTTGAAAACATTCAGTACTTC.